The clone carrying this TCR beta chain was counted a few times. Its antigen is undetermined. This sample was included in a study of human T cells and chemical hapten exposure. Overall study results and limits: Expanded TCRs were compared with controls, and the expanded TCRs formed significantly more large CDR3 similarity clusters.

Time point meaning: patch test 3, about 24 weeks after DPC sensitization. Treatment denoted: therapeutic diphenylcyclopropenone sensitization with weekly scalp DPC. Per germline, CDR1 SGHRS and CDR2 YFSETQ. Trimming removed 2 bases from V and 9 bases from J, with 12 bases in between. The CDR3 has 13 amino acids. Each CDR3 protein is one row after TCRdb ran MiXCR on the RACE reads. This sample has about 82,000 distinct CDR3 sequences, with around 13% found just once. The chain recombines TRBV5-1 with TRBJ1-5; no firm D call. The clonotype originates from a woman aged 45-59 years with alopecia areata. Some clones in this sample may be carry-over from other donors' samples. Sample: whole blood, taken in connection with sensitization to the hapten diphenylcyclopropenone (DPC). DNA for the CDR3: TGCGCCAGCAGCTTTCGAGTGGGAGGGCCCCAGCATTTT. Translating gives CASSFRVGGPQHF.